The 28 T cell receptor beta chains listed next were all sequenced from one sample in a study of beta chain features in type 1 diabetes. General study points: There was a moderate but significant shortening of TCRB CDR3s in all four CD4+ subsets of Type 1 diabetes patients.

Of the isolated RNA, all was reverse transcribed, and so the sequenced material was expressed TCRB transcripts. Libraries were prepared by immunoSEQ multiplex PCR; TCRdb keeps only in-frame clonotypes and omits some of them. Counted here are some 290,000 clones, 24% occurring once; the ten biggest clones make up 0.012%. These receptors lack a known antigen. The sequencing input was naive CD4+ T cells from blood. Every receptor here comes from a woman younger than 45 with type 1 diabetes.

V and J are TRBV11-2 and TRBJ2-5, with 15 bases identical to TRBD2. This CDR3 is 17 amino acids long. Germline CDR1 SGHAT, CDR2 FQNNGV. Trimming removed 5 bases from V and 5 bases from J; junction bases left unmatched: 9. CDR3 in amino acids: CASSQTGLAGGVETQYF. DNA for the CDR3: TGTGCCAGCAGCCAAACTGGACTAGCGGGAGGGGTGGAGACCCAGTACTTC.

This clone came up a few times. The chain links TRBV15 to TRBJ1-5; no firm D call. The CDR3 runs to 14 residues. V lost 0 bases and J 7 bases, leaving 10 bases between the germline ends. The germline V gene encodes CDR1 LNHNV and CDR2 YYDKDF (reference sequence). The CDR3 DNA reads as TGTGCCACCAGCAGAGAATCCGCGGGGCAGCCCCAGCATTTT. It specifies CATSRESAGQPQHF.

This chain joins TRBV30 and TRBJ1-2; a weak D match, TRBD1 (5 bases). The germline V gene encodes CDR1 GTSNPN and CDR2 SVGIG (reference sequence). V lost 3 bases, J lost 8 bases, and 13 bases lay in between. The length of the CDR3 is 12 residues. CDR3 nucleotide sequence: TGTGCCTGGAGAATGGACACCGCGGGCTACACCTTC. This encodes CAWRMDTAGYTF.

This clone has a handful of counts. This chain joins TRBV29-1 and TRBJ2-1; 7 nucleotides line up with TRBD2. After removal of 4 bases from V and 0 bases from J, the junction contained 6 bases not matched to a gene. Germline V gene lookup returns CDR1 SQVTM and CDR2 ANQGSEA. The CDR3 covers 15 residues. As DNA, the CDR3 is TGCAGCGTTGGGGAGGGATCCTCCTCCTACAATGAGCAGTTCTTC. It translates to CSVGEGSSSYNEQFF.

The chain has TRBV28 and TRBJ2-5; the match to TRBD2 covers 12 bases. CDR3 size: 17 residues. The junction had 6 bases not matched to a gene; V was cut back by 2 bases and J by 2 bases. Germline V gene sequence: CDR1 MDHEN, CDR2 SYDVKM. CDR3 sequence reads: CASSLPPTSGRQETQYF. The CDR3, as DNA: TGTGCCAGCAGTTTACCCCCCACTAGCGGGAGGCAAGAGACCCAGTACTTC.

This clone was counted between two and nine times. The chain links TRBV5-4 to TRBJ2-3; TRBD2 is a possible D gene (6 bases). The CDR3 has 14 residues. CDR1 and CDR2 from the germline V gene are SGHNT and YYREEE (reference sequence). Trimming shortened V by 2 bases and J by 3 bases, and 10 bases separated the two germline ends. The CDR3: CASSFSGRTDTQYF. The CDR3 DNA reads TGTGCCAGCAGCTTCAGTGGGAGGACAGATACGCAGTATTTT.

The table lists this clone with a few counts. The chain joins TRBV10-3 to TRBJ2-7; no firm D call. The CDR3 extends over 15 amino acids. Per germline, CDR1 ENHRY and CDR2 SYGVKD. Trimming left V 3 bases short and J 5 bases short, with 17 bases between. The CDR3 sequence is CAISDPVRRGDEQYF. The CDR3 DNA reads TGTGCCATCAGTGACCCAGTTAGGAGAGGCGACGAGCAGTACTTC.

This clone was detected a few times. Other DNA sequences in this specimen translate into the identical CDR3. The genes are TRBV30 and TRBJ1-2, with D unclear. Trimming shortened V by 1 base and J by 1 base, and 4 bases separated the two germline ends. The CDR3 loop spans 12 amino acids. Germline CDR1 reads GTSNPN; CDR2 reads SVGIG (reference sequence). The CDR3 loop is CAWSAVNYGYTF. As DNA, the CDR3 is TGTGCCTGGAGTGCTGTTAACTATGGCTACACCTTC. Variable domain in full (rest from reference TRBV30 and TRBJ1-2): SQTIHQWPATLVQPVGSPLSLECTVEGTSNPNLYWYRQAAGRGLQLLFYSVGIGQISSEVPQNLSASRPQDRQFILSSKKLLLSDSGFYLCAWSAVNYGYTFGSGTRLTVV.

This clone turned up a few times. The rearrangement joins TRBV5-1 to TRBJ2-6; a possible D gene is TRBD2 (5 bases). Deletions cut 4 bases from V and 4 bases from J, with 12 bases between. The CDR3 has 15 residues. Germline V gives CDR1 SGHRS, CDR2 YFSETQ. The CDR3 nucleotides read TGCGCCAGCAGCCCACCGAGGGCCGGGGCCAACGTCCTGACTTTC. Residues: CASSPPRAGANVLTF.

The chain employs TRBV28 and TRBJ2-1, with 7 bases matching TRBD2. CDR1 MDHEN and CDR2 SYDVKM come from the germline V gene. This CDR3 region has 15 residues. V shed 1 base, J shed 12 bases, and the junction held 12 bases outside the gene matches. The CDR3 DNA follows: TGTGCCAGCAGTTTATCCCGTGTAGGCGGGAGTGGGCAGTTCTTC. Its translation is CASSLSRVGGSGQFF.

The chain links TRBV30 to TRBJ1-2, with TRBD1 identical over 7 bases. Looked up from germline, CDR1 is GTSNPN and CDR2 is SVGIG (reference sequence). The trim removed 4 bases at V and 10 bases at J, leaving 6 bases unmatched. The CDR3 consists of 11 residues. This chain's CDR3 is CAWTTGSPYTF. In DNA form, the CDR3 reads TGTGCCTGGACGACAGGGTCCCCCTACACCTTC.

This clone has a single count. The J gene is TRBJ2-1, the V gene TRBV9, with a weak D call TRBD2 (6 bases). Germline values: CDR1 SGDLS, CDR2 YYNGEE. Between the trimmed V and J ends, which lost 3 bases and 8 bases, there was a span of 18 bases. There are 15 residues in the CDR3. The CDR3 DNA reads TGTGCCAGCAGCGCGGTGGGGGGTTTTTGGGATGAGCAGTTCTTC. Translation gives CASSAVGGFWDEQFF.

This clone turned up a few times. CDR3 sequence: CASRTGGDGYTF. Written as DNA, the CDR3 is TGTGCCAGCAGGACAGGGGGCGATGGCTACACCTTC. The chain links TRBV7-8 to TRBJ1-2; 10 bases align to TRBD1. CDR3 length: 12 residues. The ends lost 6 bases at V and 6 bases at J; junction bases unmatched: 1. Germline CDR1 SGHVS, CDR2 FQNEAQ.

This chain links TRBV29-1 with TRBJ1-2; tentatively, D is TRBD1 (6 bases). With 4 bases removed from V and 7 bases from J, the gap between germline ends came to 13 bases. The germline V gene encodes CDR1 SQVTM and CDR2 ANQGSEA. CDR3 length: 12 residues. CDR3 bases: TGCAGCGTTGCACAGGGTTATTCTGGCTACACCTTC. Translating it yields CSVAQGYSGYTF. Based on the CDR3 plus reference TRBV29-1 and TRBJ1-2, the full variable domain is SAVISQKPSRDICQRGTSLTIQCQVDSQVTMMFWYRQQPGQSLTLIATANQGSEATYESGFVIDKFPISRPNLTFSTLTVSNMSPEDSSIYLCSVAQGYSGYTFGSGTRLTVV.

This clone appeared a few times. The CDR3 region is CSAVGLAGAGELFF. Written as DNA, the CDR3 is TGCAGCGCCGTTGGACTAGCGGGAGCCGGGGAGCTGTTTTTT. This chain uses TRBV29-1 with TRBJ2-2; TRBD2 aligns across 13 bases. J gave up 6 bases and V 7 bases, and 5 bases lay outside the gene matches. Germline CDR1 reads SQVTM; CDR2 reads ANQGSEA. This CDR3 spans 14 amino acids.

This clone was counted between two and nine times. This chain links TRBV27 with TRBJ1-5; D gene ambiguous. Looked up from germline, CDR1 is MNHEY and CDR2 is SMNVEV (reference sequence). Between the trimmed V and J ends, which lost 6 bases and 7 bases, there was a span of 10 bases. The CDR3 consists of 12 residues. CDR3 nucleotide sequence: TGTGCCAGCAGCCGTAGCGGGCAGCCCCAGCATTTT. Its translation: CASSRSGQPQHF.

This clone was seen more than once but under ten times. The chain uses TRBV7-2 and TRBJ2-4, with 9 bases matching TRBD1. V lost 4 bases to trimming and J lost 8 bases; unmatched junction nucleotides: 9. The germline gives CDR1 SGHTA, CDR2 FQGNSA. CDR3 length: 15 amino acids. In DNA, the CDR3 is TGTGCCAGCAGCTCCGTACAGGGGGCGCGGTACATTCAGTACTTC. Translated, it gives CASSSVQGARYIQYF.

In its sample, this clone was seen a few times. J is TRBJ2-1 and V is TRBV19, with a tentative D call TRBD1 (6 bases). The CDR3 spans 13 residues. Germline assignment: CDR1 LNHDA and CDR2 SQIVND (reference sequence). The V end lost 10 bases, the J end lost 4 bases, and 14 bases lay between the germline ends. The CDR3 here is CATRTGLYNEQFF. DNA for the CDR3: TGTGCCACCCGCACAGGGTTGTACAATGAGCAGTTCTTC.

A word on this clone: Other DNA sequences in the same sample also yield this CDR3. The V call is TRBV5-1, the J call TRBJ2-3; no firm D call. Germline values: CDR1 SGHRS, CDR2 YFSETQ. The ends were cut back, 1 base at V and 0 bases at J, with 3 bases in the middle. This CDR3 spans 13 amino acids. The CDR3 sequence is CASSLTSTDTQYF. CDR3 nucleotide sequence: TGCGCCAGCAGCTTGACTAGCACAGATACGCAGTATTTT.

This clone was seen only a few times. The chain is built from TRBV18 and TRBJ1-4, with D maybe TRBD1 (5 bases). V lost 2 bases and J 7 bases, leaving 14 bases between the germline ends. Germline lookup yields CDR1 KGHSH and CDR2 LQKENI. CDR3 size: 15 residues. Here the CDR3 DNA reads TGTGCCAGCTCACCATTCGGTGGCAGGGCTGAAAAACTGTTTTTT. It yields the protein CASSPFGGRAEKLFF.

In this sample, this clone turned up a few times. The CDR3 reads CASRRRLAGDLTQYF. The DNA of the CDR3 is TGTGCCAGCAGACGCCGACTAGCGGGGGACCTTACGCAGTATTTT. The V call is TRBV7-2, the J call TRBJ2-3; TRBD2 matches 12 bases. The V and J ends lost 6 bases and 8 bases, in that order; junction bases with no gene match: 9. CDR1 SGHTA and CDR2 FQGNSA come from the germline V gene. The CDR3 covers 15 residues.

V gene TRBV4-1 combines with J gene TRBJ2-6; no clear D. Germline loops: CDR1 MGHRA, CDR2 YSYEKL. The ends were cut back, 2 bases at V and 0 bases at J, with 8 bases in the middle. There are 16 residues in the CDR3. The CDR3 sequence: CASSQLSASGANVLTF. CDR3 DNA: TGCGCCAGCAGCCAACTGAGCGCCTCTGGGGCCAACGTCCTGACTTTC.

CDR3 nucleotides: TGCAGCGTTGAAGAAGCGCTGTCGAACACTGAAGCTTTCTTT. Translation: CSVEEALSNTEAFF. This chain connects TRBV29-1 to TRBJ1-1; D gene unclear. This CDR3 region has 14 residues. CDR1 is SQVTM, CDR2 ANQGSEA, per germline. Deletions cut 0 bases from V and 1 base from J, with 9 bases between.

This clone was seen a handful of times. The rearrangement links TRBV23-1 to TRBJ2-1, with 7 nucleotides matching TRBD1. TRBV23-1 carries the ORF label, with uncertain function. This CDR3 is built from 16 residues. With V trimmed by 3 bases and J by 4 bases, 9 bases remained unmatched. The CDR3 reads CASSQGRQGRYNEQFF. The CDR3 bases are TGCGCCAGCAGTCAGGGGAGACAGGGAAGGTACAATGAGCAGTTCTTC.

This sequence joins TRBV11-3 and TRBJ1-2; D gene unclear. The CDR3 contains 13 residues. Germline CDR1 reads SGHNT; CDR2 reads YENEEA. V lost 2 bases and J lost 4, with 8 bases in between. CDR3 sequence reads: CASSLPIGYGYTF. The CDR3 nucleotides are TGTGCCAGCAGCTTACCAATCGGCTATGGCTACACCTTC.

This clone was seen a few times. The chain employs TRBV28 and TRBJ1-5; no firm D call. The germline gives CDR1 MDHEN, CDR2 SYDVKM. The CDR3 length is 12 residues. Trimming removed 6 bases at V and 9 bases at J, with 12 bases between. This CDR3 reads CASSPLGWPQHF. In DNA form, the CDR3 reads TGTGCCAGCAGCCCCCTCGGGTGGCCCCAGCATTTT.

The chain links TRBV10-2 to TRBJ1-1, with D hard to call. V lost 6 bases, J lost 5 bases, and 10 bases lay in between. This CDR3 contains 12 residues. The germline gives CDR1 WSHSY, CDR2 SAAADI. The CDR3, as DNA: TGCGCCAGCAGCGTGGAGATGACTGAAGCTTTCTTT. Protein sequence: CASSVEMTEAFF.

This clone was counted a few times. The chain employs TRBV28 and TRBJ2-7; 8 bases are a match to TRBD2. The germline gives CDR1 MDHEN, CDR2 SYDVKM. The trim removed 1 base at V and 5 bases at J, leaving 10 bases unmatched. The CDR3 has 16 residues. As DNA, the CDR3 is TGTGCCAGCAGTTTATCCCCAGGGAGCGGGAGTAACGAGCAGTACTTC. Protein: CASSLSPGSGSNEQYF.